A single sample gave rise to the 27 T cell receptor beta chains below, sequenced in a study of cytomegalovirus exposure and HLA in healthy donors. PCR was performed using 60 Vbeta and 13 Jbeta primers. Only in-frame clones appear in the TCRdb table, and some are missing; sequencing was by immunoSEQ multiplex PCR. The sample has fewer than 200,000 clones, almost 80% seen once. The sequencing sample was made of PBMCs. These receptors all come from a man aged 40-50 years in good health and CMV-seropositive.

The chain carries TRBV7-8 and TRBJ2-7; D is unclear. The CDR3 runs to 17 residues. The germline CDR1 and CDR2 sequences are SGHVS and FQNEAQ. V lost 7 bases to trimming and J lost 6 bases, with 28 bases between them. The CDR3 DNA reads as TGTGCCAGCATTCCTAGACCGACTGACTTCAGTCCGCCCGAGCAGTACTTC. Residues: CASIPRPTDFSPPEQYF.

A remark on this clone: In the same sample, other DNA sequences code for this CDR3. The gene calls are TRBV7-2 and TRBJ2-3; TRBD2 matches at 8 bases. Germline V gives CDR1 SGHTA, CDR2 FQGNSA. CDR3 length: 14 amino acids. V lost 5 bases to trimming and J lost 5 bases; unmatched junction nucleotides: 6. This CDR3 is CASSLGLAGDTQYF. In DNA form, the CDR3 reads TGTGCCAGCAGCCTAGGGCTAGCGGGAGATACGCAGTATTTT.

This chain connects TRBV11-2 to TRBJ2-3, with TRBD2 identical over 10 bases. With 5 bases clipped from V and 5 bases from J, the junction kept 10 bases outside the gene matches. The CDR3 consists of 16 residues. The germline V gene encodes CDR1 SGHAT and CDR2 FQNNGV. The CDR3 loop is CASSVPQAGGKDTQYF. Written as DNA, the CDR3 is TGTGCCAGCAGCGTCCCCCAAGCGGGAGGGAAAGATACGCAGTATTTT.

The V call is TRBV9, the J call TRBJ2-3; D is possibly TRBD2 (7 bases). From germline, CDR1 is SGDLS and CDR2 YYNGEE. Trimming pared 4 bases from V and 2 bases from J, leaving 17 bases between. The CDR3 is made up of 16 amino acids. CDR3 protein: CASSQKGEGATDTQYF. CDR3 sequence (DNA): TGTGCCAGCAGCCAAAAGGGGGAGGGAGCCACAGATACGCAGTATTTT.

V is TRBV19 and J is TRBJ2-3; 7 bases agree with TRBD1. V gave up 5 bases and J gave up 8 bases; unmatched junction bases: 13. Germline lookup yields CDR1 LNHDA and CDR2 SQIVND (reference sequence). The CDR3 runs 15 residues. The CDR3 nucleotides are TGTGCCAGTAGTCAGGACAGGATTTTTTCGGGTACGCAGTATTTT. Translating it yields CASSQDRIFSGTQYF.

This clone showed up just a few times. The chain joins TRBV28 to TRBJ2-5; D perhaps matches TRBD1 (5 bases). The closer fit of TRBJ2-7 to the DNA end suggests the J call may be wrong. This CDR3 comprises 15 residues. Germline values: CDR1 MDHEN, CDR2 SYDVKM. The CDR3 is CASSTWTILSYEQYF. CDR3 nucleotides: TGTGCCAGCAGCACATGGACAATTCTAAGCTACGAGCAGTACTTC.

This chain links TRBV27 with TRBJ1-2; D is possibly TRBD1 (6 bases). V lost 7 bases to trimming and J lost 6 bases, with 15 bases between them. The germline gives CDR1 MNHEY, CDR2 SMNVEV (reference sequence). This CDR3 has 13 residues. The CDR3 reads CASKGGGPHGYTF. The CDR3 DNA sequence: TGTGCCAGCAAGGGGGGAGGGCCCCATGGCTACACCTTC.

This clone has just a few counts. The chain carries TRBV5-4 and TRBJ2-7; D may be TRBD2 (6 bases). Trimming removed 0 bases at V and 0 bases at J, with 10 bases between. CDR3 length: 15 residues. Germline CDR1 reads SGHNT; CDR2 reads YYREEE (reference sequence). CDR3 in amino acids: CASSLVAGSSYEQYF. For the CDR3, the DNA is TGTGCCAGCAGCTTGGTTGCGGGAAGCTCCTACGAGCAGTACTTC.

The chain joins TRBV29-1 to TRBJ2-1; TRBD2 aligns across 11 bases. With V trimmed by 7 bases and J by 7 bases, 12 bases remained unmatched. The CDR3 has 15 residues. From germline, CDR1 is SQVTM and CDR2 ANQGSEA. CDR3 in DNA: TGCAGCGCTCCGCTACTAGCGGGAGCTACGAATGAGCAGTTCTTC. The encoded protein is CSAPLLAGATNEQFF.

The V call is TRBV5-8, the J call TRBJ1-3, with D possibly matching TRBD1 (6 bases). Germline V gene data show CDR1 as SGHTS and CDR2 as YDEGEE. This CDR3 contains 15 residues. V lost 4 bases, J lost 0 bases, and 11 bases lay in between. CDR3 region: CASSIGQTSGNTIYF. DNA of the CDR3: TGTGCCAGCAGCATTGGACAGACCTCTGGAAACACCATATATTTT.

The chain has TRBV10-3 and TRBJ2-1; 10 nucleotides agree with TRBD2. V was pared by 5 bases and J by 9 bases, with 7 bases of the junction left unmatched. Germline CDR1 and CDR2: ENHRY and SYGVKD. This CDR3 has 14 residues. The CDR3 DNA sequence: TGTGCCATCAGTCAGCCGGGACTAGCGATTGAGCAGTTCTTC. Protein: CAISQPGLAIEQFF.

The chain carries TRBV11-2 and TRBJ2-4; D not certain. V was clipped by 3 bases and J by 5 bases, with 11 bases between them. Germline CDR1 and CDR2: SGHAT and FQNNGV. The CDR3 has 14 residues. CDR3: CASSLVLAQNIQYF. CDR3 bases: TGTGCCAGCAGCTTGGTCCTGGCCCAAAACATTCAGTACTTC.

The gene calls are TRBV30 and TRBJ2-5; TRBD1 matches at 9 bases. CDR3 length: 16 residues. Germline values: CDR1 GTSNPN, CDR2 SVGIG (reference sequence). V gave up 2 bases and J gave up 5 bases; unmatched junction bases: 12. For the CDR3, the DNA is TGTGCCTGGAGTACCTTCCCGGGACAGGGTGGGGAGACCCAGTACTTC. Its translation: CAWSTFPGQGGETQYF.

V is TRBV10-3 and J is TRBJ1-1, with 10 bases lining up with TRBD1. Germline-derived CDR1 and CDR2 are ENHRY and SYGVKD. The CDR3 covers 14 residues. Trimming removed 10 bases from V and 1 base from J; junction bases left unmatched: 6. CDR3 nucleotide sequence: TGTGCCACCAACGACAGGGGGCAGAACACTGAAGCTTTCTTT. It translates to CATNDRGQNTEAFF.

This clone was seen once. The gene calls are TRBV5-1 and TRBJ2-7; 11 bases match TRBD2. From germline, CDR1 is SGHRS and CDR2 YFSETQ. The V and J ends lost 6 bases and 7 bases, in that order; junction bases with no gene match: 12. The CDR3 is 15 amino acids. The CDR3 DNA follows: TGCGCCAGCACCATAGCGGGAGGGCCTATGGGAGAGCAGTACTTC. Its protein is CASTIAGGPMGEQYF.

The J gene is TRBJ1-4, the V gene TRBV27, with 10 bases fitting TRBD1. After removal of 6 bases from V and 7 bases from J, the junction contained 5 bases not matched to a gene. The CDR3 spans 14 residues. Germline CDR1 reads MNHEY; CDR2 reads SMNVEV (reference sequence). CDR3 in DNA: TGTGCCAGCAGGAGACAGGGGGCTGGTGAAAAACTGTTTTTT. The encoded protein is CASRRQGAGEKLFF.

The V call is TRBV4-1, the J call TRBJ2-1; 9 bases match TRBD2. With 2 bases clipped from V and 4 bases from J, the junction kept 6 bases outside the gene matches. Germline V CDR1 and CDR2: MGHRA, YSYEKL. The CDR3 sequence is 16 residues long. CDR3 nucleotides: TGCGCCAGCAGCCAAAACCGACTAGCGGAGTACAATGAGCAGTTCTTC. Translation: CASSQNRLAEYNEQFF.

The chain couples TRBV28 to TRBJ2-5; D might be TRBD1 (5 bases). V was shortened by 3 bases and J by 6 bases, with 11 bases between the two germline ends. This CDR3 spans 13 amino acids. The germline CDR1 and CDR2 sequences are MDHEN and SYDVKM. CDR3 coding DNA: TGTGCCAGCAGTTTCGTTCAGGGAAAGACCCAGTACTTC. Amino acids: CASSFVQGKTQYF.

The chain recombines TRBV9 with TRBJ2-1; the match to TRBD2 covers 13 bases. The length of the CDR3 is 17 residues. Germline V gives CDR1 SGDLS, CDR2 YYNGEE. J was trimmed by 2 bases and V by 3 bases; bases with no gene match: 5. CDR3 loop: CASSEELAGGPYNEQFF. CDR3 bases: TGTGCCAGCAGCGAAGAACTAGCGGGAGGGCCCTACAATGAGCAGTTCTTC. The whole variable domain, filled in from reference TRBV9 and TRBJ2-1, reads DSGVTQTPKHLITATGQRVTLRCSPRSGDLSVYWYQQSLDQGLQFLIQYYNGEERAKGNILERFSAQQFPDLHSELNLSSLELGDSALYFCASSEELAGGPYNEQFFGPGTRLTVL.

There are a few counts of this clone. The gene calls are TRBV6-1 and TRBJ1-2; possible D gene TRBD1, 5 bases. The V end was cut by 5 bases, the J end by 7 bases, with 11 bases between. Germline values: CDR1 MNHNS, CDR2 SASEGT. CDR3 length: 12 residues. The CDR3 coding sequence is TGTGCCAGCAGTCCTCGGGGGTTTGGCTACACCTTC. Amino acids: CASSPRGFGYTF.

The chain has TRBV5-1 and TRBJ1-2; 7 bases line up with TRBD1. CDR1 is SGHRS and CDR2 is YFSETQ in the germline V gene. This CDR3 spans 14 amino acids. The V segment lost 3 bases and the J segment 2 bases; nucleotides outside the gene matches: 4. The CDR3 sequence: CASSSEGGNYGYTF. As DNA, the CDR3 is TGCGCCAGCAGCTCCGAAGGGGGCAACTATGGCTACACCTTC.

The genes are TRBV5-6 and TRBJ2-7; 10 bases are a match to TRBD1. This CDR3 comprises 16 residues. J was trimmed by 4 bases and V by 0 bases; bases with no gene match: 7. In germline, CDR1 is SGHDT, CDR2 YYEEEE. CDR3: CASSLAGGQGPYEQYF. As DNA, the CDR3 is TGTGCCAGCAGCTTGGCGGGGGGACAGGGGCCGTACGAGCAGTACTTC.

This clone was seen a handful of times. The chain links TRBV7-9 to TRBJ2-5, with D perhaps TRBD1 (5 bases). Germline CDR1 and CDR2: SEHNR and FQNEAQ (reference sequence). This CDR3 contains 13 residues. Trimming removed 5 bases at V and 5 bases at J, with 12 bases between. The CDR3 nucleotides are TGTGCCAGCAGCAATAAGGGGTTGGAGACCCAGTACTTC. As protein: CASSNKGLETQYF.

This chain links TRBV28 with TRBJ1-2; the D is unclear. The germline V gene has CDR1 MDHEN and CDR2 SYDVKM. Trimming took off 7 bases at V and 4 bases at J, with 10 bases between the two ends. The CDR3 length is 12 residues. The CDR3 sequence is CASTGIGYGYTF. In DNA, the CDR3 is TGTGCCAGCACAGGAATCGGCTATGGCTACACCTTC.

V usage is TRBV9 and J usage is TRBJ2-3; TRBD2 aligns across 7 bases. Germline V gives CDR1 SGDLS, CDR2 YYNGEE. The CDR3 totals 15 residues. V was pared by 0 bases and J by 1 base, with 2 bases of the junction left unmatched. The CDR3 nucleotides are TGTGCCAGCAGCGTAGCGGGAGGTCGCACAGATACGCAGTATTTT. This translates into CASSVAGGRTDTQYF.

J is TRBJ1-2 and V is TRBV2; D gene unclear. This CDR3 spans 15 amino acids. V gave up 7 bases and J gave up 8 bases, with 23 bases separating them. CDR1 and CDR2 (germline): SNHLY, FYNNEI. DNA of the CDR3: TGTGCCAGCAACTCACCCCAGGTTCCATCAGGCGGCTACACCTTC. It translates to CASNSPQVPSGGYTF.

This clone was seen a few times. The CDR3 region is CARSGTSARNEQFF. The CDR3 nucleotides read TGTGCCAGATCCGGGACTAGCGCGAGGAATGAGCAGTTCTTC. The chain has TRBV2 and TRBJ2-1; 10 bases align to TRBD2. Trimming cost V 9 bases and J 7 bases; bases outside gene matches: 9. The CDR3 sequence is 14 residues long. The V gene's germline CDR1 is SNHLY and CDR2 FYNNEI.